The entry below describes one TCR beta chain. Its antigen remains undetermined. Qualities for individual bases were not recorded, and no much larger clone is one base off. This entry is derived from a study of Graves' ophthalmopathy and Graves' hyperthyroidism (dated by TCRdb to the late 2010s). General notes on the study: Peripheral blood was collected at initial diagnosis, prior to any treatment. An independent validation cohort was composed of approximately 19 hyperthyroidism patients and more than 15 patients who later progressed from hyperthyroidism to ophthalmopathy. A discovery set of 100 patients (around 45 ophthalmopathy, 55 to 60 stable hyperthyroidism) was enrolled to explore V-J signatures distinguishing ophthalmopathy from hyperthyroidism. In total, approximately 130 blood samples were TCR-sequenced: fewer than 50 ophthalmopathy, approximately 75 hyperthyroidism and approximately 17 hyperthyroidism-to-ophthalmopathy patients. To tell Graves' ophthalmopathy apart from Graves' hyperthyroidism, and to predict which patients would progress to ophthalmopathy, the study relied on TCR beta repertoire signatures. Following sampling, methimazole starting at 30 mg daily was administered to hyperthyroidism patients, and high-dose intravenous methylprednisolone was administered to ophthalmopathy patients. In roughly 6 hyperthyroidism patients, the T-cell repertoires found in thyroid tissue were compared with those found in blood.

Ophthalmopathy patients had moderately to severely active disease, Clinical Activity Score of at least 3, NOSPECS grade of at least 4, and disease duration under 3 months. Patients with other autoimmune diseases, uncontrolled infections, pregnancy or lactation were excluded from the study. Diagnosis relied on clinical symptoms, serum thyroxine, TRAb, thyroid ultrasound and orbital computed tomography. Using Ficoll-Paque density gradient centrifugation, PBMCs were isolated from about 10 ml of fresh peripheral blood. Total RNA was extracted using Trizol reagent, and RNA quality was checked on an Agilent 2100 Bioanalyzer. TCR beta CDR3 regions were amplified from RNA transcripts for repertoire sequencing. A first-round RT-PCR used HTBI primers with the Qiagen OneStep RT-PCR kit, followed by a second-round multiplex PCR, size selection and purification. The libraries underwent paired-end sequencing with 100 bp reads on an Illumina HiSeq2000. Turning to the authors' computational methods: Reads were processed with SOAPnuke, discarding reads with adapters, uncalled bases, mean Phred below 15, or no exact constant-primer or identifier match. COPE v1.2.5 was used to merge high-quality paired reads. Each unique nucleotide sequence was defined as a clonotype, and clonotypes were aligned to IMGT TRB V, D and J references with MiTCR v1.1. The analysis was limited to V-J combinations with a frequency above 0.0001, which together covered approximately 99% of the repertoires. A TCR clonal expansion and chaos score per V-J combination was defined as the ratio of F50 clonal expansion to chaos observed in the TCRdist matrix. Welch's t-statistics and random forest were used to reduce the features to about 12 V-J combinations, which were then used as input to a naive Bayes classifier. The Morisita-Horn index was used to measure how similar the thyroid and blood repertoires were. The public reads were run again by TCRdb, first through fastp at Q25 and then through MiXCR, and only productive beta chains were kept. Each entry merges the rows of one CDR3 protein and shows their most common DNA and genes. The V and J calls, along with clone size, are taken from TCRdb and not from the paper's own processing. The sample table contains hundreds of thousands of distinct CDR3 sequences; only one count was recorded for more than 40% of them. Of the sample, more than 3% falls within the top ten clones.

The paper's findings and limits, for the study overall: Most expanded thyroid clonotypes with frequency above 0.001 were also detected in blood, suggesting blood repertoires may reflect the thyroid immune response. In cross-validation, the 13-signature model distinguished ophthalmopathy from stable hyperthyroidism with approximately 90% sensitivity and approximately 81% specificity, while in the test set the corresponding values were about 79% and 69%. No statistical method was used to set the sample size in advance, and the investigators knew which group each participant was assigned to. In validation, the model predicted ophthalmopathy progression with more than 55% sensitivity and 72% to 80% specificity; some 13 predicted patients were CT-confirmed with GO in a median of about 6.2 months.

From cysteine to phenylalanine, the CDR3 is 15 amino acids long. Only the CDR3 region is kept as DNA, spanning 45 bases read in frame from base 1. Based on the germline V gene (reference sequence), the CDR1 and CDR2 sequences are LNHDA and SQIVND. V is pared back by 5 bases and J by 1 base, with 14 bases lying between the germline termini. The receptor comes from an adult man with Graves' ophthalmopathy. The chain is made from TRBV19 and TRBJ2-5, with TRBD2 tentatively as D gene (5 bases match). The specimen was peripheral blood. In nucleotides, the sequence is TGTGCCAGTAGTCCGCGACGGGGAGTCCAAGAGACCCAGTACTTC. Translated, it gives CASSPRRGVQETQYF.